This TCR beta chain was identified in a study of shared clonotypes between healthy human individuals. The study, taken as a whole, reports: Naive subsets, compared against memory subsets, generally had larger estimated richness values.

The data were produced by immunoSEQ multiplex PCR, yet TCRdb's version contains in-frame clones alone and is incomplete. In the table there are some 2,500,000 clones, approximately 93% of which are singletons. As regards this clone: Its antigen is unknown.

Per the germline V gene, CDR1 is MNHEY and CDR2 is SMNVEV (reference sequence). The CDR3 loop spans 13 amino acids. The ends were cut back, 3 bases at V and 2 bases at J, with 7 bases in the middle. This chain joins TRBV27 and TRBJ2-5; D gene ambiguous. The sequenced sample was naive CD4+ T cells from PBMCs. The subset denotes: CD45RA+ positively selected. The TCR originated in a man aged 18 to 29 in good health. Some clones in this sample may be carry-over from other donors' samples. CDR3 DNA: TGTGCCAGCAGTTTGTCTAGACAAGAGACCCAGTACTTC. Its protein is CASSLSRQETQYF.